The 13 T cell receptor beta chains presented below share a single source sample, sequenced in a study of cytomegalovirus exposure and HLA in healthy donors. PCR employed 60 Vbeta and 13 Jbeta primers. The data were produced by immunoSEQ multiplex PCR, yet TCRdb's version contains in-frame clones alone and is incomplete. Here the sample spans a few hundred thousand clones, 80% to 90% being singletons. The sequenced sample consisted of PBMCs. These receptors all come from a woman aged 18-35 years in good health and CMV-seronegative.

V gene TRBV6-1 combines with J gene TRBJ2-4, with 10 positions matching TRBD2. Germline V gene data show CDR1 as MNHNS and CDR2 as SASEGT. Losses at the gene ends were 3 bases for V and 7 bases for J; bases not matched to a gene: 12. There are 17 residues in the CDR3. The CDR3: CASSDLYSGGPMNIQYF. The DNA for the CDR3 is TGTGCCAGCAGTGACCTCTATAGCGGGGGGCCCATGAACATTCAGTACTTC.

This clone has only one observation. J is TRBJ1-6 and V is TRBV11-2, with D uncertain. V was shortened by 2 bases and J by 6 bases, with 11 bases between the two germline ends. Germline V CDR1 and CDR2: SGHAT, FQNNGV. The CDR3 loop spans 15 amino acids. The CDR3 sequence: CASSLRSQANSPLHF. CDR3 coding DNA: TGTGCCAGCAGCTTAAGGTCCCAGGCTAATTCACCCCTCCACTTT.

This clone was picked up one time. The V gene is TRBV27, the J gene TRBJ2-7; 10 bases match TRBD2. This CDR3 is 14 amino acids long. CDR1 and CDR2 from the germline V gene are MNHEY and SMNVEV (reference sequence). V lost 6 bases to trimming and J lost 6 bases; unmatched junction nucleotides: 8. CDR3 DNA sequence: TGTGCCAGCAGGCCGGGACTAGCGTTCCCCGAGCAGTACTTC. It specifies CASRPGLAFPEQYF.

The J gene is TRBJ2-3, the V gene TRBV21-1; the table names TRBD2, a call not compared with the DNA. TRBV21-1 is a documented pseudogene. The CDR3 is 20 residues long. Written as DNA, the CDR3 is TGTGCCAGCAGCAAAGGTCCGAGCGGGGGAACCCCGCATATCACAGATACGCAGTATTTT. Amino acids: CASSKGPSGGTPHITDTQYF.

The V and J genes are TRBV5-1 and TRBJ2-5; D perhaps matches TRBD2 (6 bases). The V end lost 0 bases, the J end lost 2 bases, and 14 bases lay between the germline ends. Germline CDR1 reads SGHRS; CDR2 reads YFSETQ. The CDR3 totals 16 residues. The CDR3 sequence: CASSLALTTSQETQYF. DNA of the CDR3: TGCGCCAGCAGCTTGGCCTTGACGACTAGTCAAGAGACCCAGTACTTC. The whole variable domain, filled in from reference TRBV5-1 and TRBJ2-5, reads KAGVTQTPRYLIKTRGQQVTLSCSPISGHRSVSWYQQTPGQGLQFLFEYFSETQRNKGNFPGRFSGRQFSNSRSEMNVSTLELGDSALYLCASSLALTTSQETQYFGPGTRLLVL.

V is TRBV7-9 and J is TRBJ2-1, with D possibly being TRBD1 (5 bases). The CDR3 is 16 amino acids. The germline V gene has CDR1 SEHNR and CDR2 FQNEAQ (reference sequence). V lost 4 bases and J 5 bases, leaving 18 bases between the germline ends. The CDR3 here is CASSWSPRRRDNEQFF. CDR3 sequence (DNA): TGTGCCAGCAGCTGGTCCCCCAGACGCAGGGACAATGAGCAGTTCTTC.

This clone was counted only a few times. The rearrangement joins TRBV23-1 to TRBJ1-1; 7 bases map to TRBD1. TRBV23-1 is an ORF, with its function uncertain. With 4 bases clipped from V and 8 bases from J, the junction kept 7 bases outside the gene matches. The CDR3 runs 13 residues. The CDR3 is CASSPRQGAEAFF. CDR3 DNA: TGCGCCAGCAGTCCTCGACAGGGAGCAGAAGCTTTCTTT.

The gene calls are TRBV6-1 and TRBJ1-5; TRBD1 agrees at 9 bases. The length of the CDR3 is 16 residues. The V segment lost 0 bases and the J segment 8 bases; nucleotides outside the gene matches: 8. Germline lookup yields CDR1 MNHNS and CDR2 SASEGT. This chain's CDR3 is CASSEALDRGGEPQHF. Written as DNA, the CDR3 is TGTGCCAGCAGTGAAGCGCTGGACAGGGGAGGTGAGCCCCAGCATTTT.

Remarks on this clone: This CDR3 is also generated by other DNA sequences in the sample. The chain uses TRBV6-6 and TRBJ1-1, with D possibly being TRBD1 (5 bases). This CDR3 comprises 12 residues. Germline V gives CDR1 MNHNY, CDR2 SVGAGI (reference sequence). Trimming pared 11 bases from V and 0 bases from J, leaving 10 bases between. The CDR3 coding sequence is TGTGCCGGGAGGGGCCTGAACACTGAAGCTTTCTTT. Amino acids: CAGRGLNTEAFF.

This clone was counted a single time. The sample has other DNA sequences that encode this CDR3 too. The chain couples TRBV25-1 to TRBJ2-1; 12 positions agree with TRBD2. This CDR3 is built from 17 residues. Germline V gene lookup returns CDR1 MGHDK and CDR2 SYGVNS. Unmatched junction bases numbered 13, after V lost 8 bases and J lost 5 bases. The CDR3 nucleotides are TGTGCCAGCGAAACCCTGACTAGCGGGGGCCATAACAATGAGCAGTTCTTC. This encodes CASETLTSGGHNNEQFF.

This chain joins TRBV9 and TRBJ2-1, with TRBD2 as a possible D gene (6 bases). CDR1 and CDR2 (germline): SGDLS, YYNGEE. The CDR3 has 15 residues. V lost 4 bases to trimming and J lost 0 bases, with 11 bases between them. Written as DNA, the CDR3 is TGTGCCAGCAGCCCCCGGGGGAGCTCCTACAATGAGCAGTTCTTC. Protein: CASSPRGSSYNEQFF.

This chain joins TRBV6-5 and TRBJ2-5; a weak D match, TRBD1 (5 bases). The CDR3 runs 14 residues. Germline CDR1 and CDR2: MNHEY and SVGAGI. The V and J ends lost 0 bases and 11 bases respectively, with 16 bases between them. The CDR3 DNA is TGTGCCAGCAGTTACTCGGCCACAGGTGATACGCAGTACTTC. Translation: CASSYSATGDTQYF.

The V gene is TRBV5-6, the J gene TRBJ1-5; TRBD1 matches at 11 bases. Germline V lookup: CDR1 SGHDT, CDR2 YYEEEE. V was clipped by 0 bases and J by 7 bases; unmatched bases: 6. The CDR3 covers 16 residues. The CDR3 coding sequence is TGTGCCAGCAGCTTGGCCGGGACAGGGGGAAAACAGCCCCAGCATTTT. Its translation is CASSLAGTGGKQPQHF.